Listed below are T cell receptor beta chains from one sample, sequenced in a study of blood T cell repertoires in COVID-19. TCRdb keeps only in-frame clones here, not all; method: immunoSEQ multiplex PCR. The sample has roughly 230,000 clones; 88% are singletons. The sample consisted of peripheral blood. The receptors shown here come from a man in his 70s with acute or convalescent COVID-19. The CDR3 runs from the conserved cysteine through the conserved F or W. Each record gives: clone size, D gene, V gene, J gene, CDR3 protein, CDR3 DNA. A D gene is named only where the DNA matches it firmly. Size is stated for part of the rows, as once, few or many counts, or as a class when the clone is expanded.

.	.	TRBV2	TRBJ2-3	CASARIGDTQYF	TGTGCCAGCGCTAGGATCGGAGATACGCAGTATTTT
.	.	TRBV7-2	TRBJ1-2	CASSPVLGEGIGYTF	TGTGCCAGCAGCCCCGTCCTAGGGGAAGGCATTGGCTACACCTTC
many	TRBD2	TRBV29-1	TRBJ2-1	CSAVAGGHEQFF	TGCAGCGCCGTAGCGGGAGGGCATGAGCAGTTCTTC
.	TRBD1	TRBV29-1	TRBJ2-7	CSVVLTGAGEQYF	TGCAGCGTTGTCCTGACAGGGGCCGGCGAGCAGTACTTC
once	.	TRBV11-2	TRBJ2-7	CASTQRDISYEQYF	TGTGCCAGTACCCAACGGGACATCTCCTACGAGCAGTACTTC
.	.	TRBV2	TRBJ1-2	CASSERQDVYGYTF	TGTGCCAGCAGTGAGAGACAGGACGTCTATGGCTACACCTTC
.	.	TRBV6-6	TRBJ2-7	CASSYSGEGSEQYF	TGTGCCAGCAGTTACTCGGGTGAGGGATCCGAGCAGTACTTC
.	.	TRBV15	TRBJ2-5	CATSREPTAQETQYF	TGTGCCACCAGCAGAGAGCCGACAGCCCAAGAGACCCAGTACTTC
.	TRBD2	TRBV3-1/TRBV3-2	TRBJ2-5	CASSPGLAGEETQYF	TGTGCCAGCAGCCCCGGACTAGCGGGAGAAGAGACCCAGTACTTC
.	TRBD1	TRBV4-2	TRBJ1-1	CASSRTGSTEAFF	TGTGCCAGCAGCCGGACAGGGAGTACTGAAGCTTTCTTT
once	.	TRBV6-5	TRBJ2-7	CASSRSGYEQYF	TGTGCCAGCAGTAGGTCGGGTTACGAGCAGTACTTC
.	TRBD2	TRBV10-3	TRBJ2-1	CAISSRGDATNNEQFF	TGTGCCATCAGCTCCCGGGGGGACGCCACTAACAATGAGCAGTTCTTC
.	TRBD2	TRBV3-1/TRBV3-2	TRBJ2-1	CASSQDRAGGRYNEQFF	TGTGCCAGCAGCCAAGATCGAGCGGGAGGGAGGTACAATGAGCAGTTCTTC
.	TRBD1	TRBV29-1	TRBJ2-1	CSSKGQGHNEQFF	TGCAGCTCAAAGGGACAGGGCCACAATGAGCAGTTCTTC
.	.	TRBV5-6	TRBJ2-3	CASKTSFTDTQYF	TGTGCCAGCAAGACATCATTCACAGATACGCAGTATTTT
.	.	TRBV28	TRBJ1-5	CASSFNRGGNQPQHF	TGTGCCAGCAGTTTTAACCGGGGAGGCAATCAGCCCCAGCATTTT
.	TRBD2	TRBV9	TRBJ2-1	CASSVGGRGLNEQFF	TGTGCCAGCAGCGTAGGCGGGAGGGGTTTAAATGAGCAGTTCTTC
.	.	TRBV3-1/TRBV3-2	TRBJ2-6	CASSQTPRASTLSGANVLTF	TGTGCCAGCAGCCAAACTCCCAGGGCGTCCACCCTCTCTGGGGCCAACGTCCTGACTTTC
.	.	TRBV3-1/TRBV3-2	TRBJ1-2	CASSRQAAAEGYTF	TGTGCCAGCAGCCGACAGGCCGCTGCGGAGGGCTACACCTTC
.	.	TRBV4-3	TRBJ1-4	CASSQESGRGSNEKLFF	TGCGCCAGCAGCCAAGAATCGGGGAGGGGTTCTAATGAAAAACTGTTTTTT
.	.	TRBV11-1	TRBJ2-2	CASSLRGSGTGELFF	TGTGCCAGCAGCTTAAGGGGGTCAGGAACCGGGGAGCTGTTTTTT
.	TRBD2	TRBV5-5	TRBJ2-1	CASSLLAGGRNEQFF	TGTGCCAGCAGCTTACTAGCGGGAGGGAGGAATGAGCAGTTCTTC
.	.	TRBV28	TRBJ1-5	CASKSAGAGNQPQHF	TGTGCCAGCAAGTCCGCGGGGGCTGGGAATCAGCCCCAGCATTTT
.	TRBD1	TRBV29-1	TRBJ2-3	CSVYRGRDTQYF	TGCAGCGTTTACAGGGGGCGCGATACGCAGTATTTT
.	TRBD1	TRBV5-1	TRBJ2-5	CASSYGTGGRETQYF	TGCGCCAGCAGCTACGGGACAGGGGGCCGCGAGACCCAGTACTTC
.	TRBD1	TRBV27	TRBJ1-2	CASSLKGQGRGGYGYTF	TGTGCCAGCAGTTTGAAGGGACAGGGAAGAGGAGGCTATGGCTACACCTTC
.	TRBD2	TRBV27	TRBJ2-7	CASSFRRGVAGGSSSYEQYF	TGTGCCAGCAGTTTCCGGCGGGGTGTAGCGGGAGGGTCTAGCTCCTACGAGCAGTACTTC
.	TRBD1	TRBV24-1	TRBJ2-7	CATSDQSGQGRYEQYF	TGTGCCACCAGTGATCAATCGGGACAGGGGCGGTACGAGCAGTACTTC
.	TRBD2	TRBV19	TRBJ2-1	CASSIGPSGSFNEQFF	TGTGCCAGTAGTATAGGGCCTAGCGGGAGTTTTAATGAGCAGTTCTTC
.	TRBD1	TRBV7-9	TRBJ1-2	CASSLGTGGGYTF	TGTGCCAGCAGCTTAGGGACAGGAGGCGGCTACACCTTC
.	.	TRBV19	TRBJ1-1	CASSVGARAGGTEAFF	TGTGCCAGTAGTGTAGGCGCGCGGGCCGGTGGCACTGAAGCTTTCTTT
.	TRBD2	TRBV24-1	TRBJ2-1	CATSGTGTSGSATTYNEQFF	TGTGCCACCAGTGGTACAGGGACTAGCGGGAGCGCAACGACATACAATGAGCAGTTCTTC
.	TRBD2	TRBV4-1	TRBJ2-2	CASSQDRTGGSGELFF	TGCGCCAGCAGCCAAGATCGGACGGGGGGTTCCGGGGAGCTGTTTTTT
.	.	TRBV2	TRBJ1-5	CASSDESWAKPQHF	TGTGCCAGCAGTGACGAGTCCTGGGCCAAGCCCCAGCATTTT
.	TRBD2	TRBV6-1	TRBJ2-7	CASSEVGGRDYEQYF	TGTGCCAGCAGTGAAGTCGGTGGGAGGGACTACGAGCAGTACTTC
.	TRBD2	TRBV19	TRBJ2-7	CASTASGTIYEQYF	TGTGCCAGTACCGCCAGCGGGACGATCTACGAGCAGTACTTC
.	.	TRBV5-6	TRBJ2-1	CASSLLAGKSGNEQFF	TGTGCCAGCAGCTTGTTGGCAGGGAAAAGCGGGAATGAGCAGTTCTTC
.	.	TRBV29-1	TRBJ2-7	CSVATASYYEQYF	TGCAGCGTTGCAACAGCTTCCTACTACGAGCAGTACTTC
.	.	TRBV6-5	TRBJ2-7	CASMDYSTSYEQYF	TGTGCCAGCATGGACTATTCAACCTCCTACGAGCAGTACTTC
.	TRBD1	TRBV10-3	TRBJ2-7	CAISDLGGTLGYEQYF	TGTGCCATCAGTGACCTAGGGGGCACGTTGGGATACGAGCAGTACTTC
.	TRBD1	TRBV7-2	TRBJ2-7	CASSLAPGGAYEQYF	TGTGCCAGCAGCTTAGCGCCAGGGGGCGCCTACGAGCAGTACTTC
.	TRBD2	TRBV7-2	TRBJ2-1	CASSLRGRADNEQFF	TGTGCCAGCAGCTTAAGAGGGAGGGCGGACAATGAGCAGTTCTTC
.	TRBD2	TRBV5-6	TRBJ2-2	CASSLVLAGDTGELFF	TGTGCCAGCAGCTTGGTCCTAGCGGGAGATACCGGGGAGCTGTTTTTT
.	.	TRBV27	TRBJ1-2	CASSSRQAGYTF	TGTGCCAGCAGTTCCCGTCAGGCGGGCTACACCTTC
.	.	TRBV6-6	TRBJ2-1	CASGEGLGEQFF	TGTGCCAGCGGTGAGGGATTGGGTGAGCAGTTCTTC
.	TRBD2	TRBV23-1	TRBJ2-1	CASSPPRLAGPRPNYNEQFF	TGCGCCAGCAGTCCCCCTCGGCTAGCGGGACCCCGTCCAAACTACAATGAGCAGTTCTTC
.	.	TRBV14	TRBJ2-3	CASSQEATDTQYF	TGTGCCAGCAGCCAAGAAGCGACAGATACGCAGTATTTT
.	TRBD1	TRBV5-5	TRBJ2-5	CASSPTNRDRGPTEYF	TGTGCCAGCAGCCCGACGAACCGGGACAGGGGGCCGACTGAGTACTTC